The sequence of this T cell receptor (beta chain) was determined in a study of T cell clonality in common variable immunodeficiency. This clone was observed at least ten times. Its antigen is unidentified. The CDR3 end lies 3 residues beyond the end of the read and is filled in from the germline J gene. The CDR3 runs 15 residues. J gave up 1 base and V 8 bases, and 10 bases lay outside the gene matches. Germline V gene sequence: CDR1 MDHEN, CDR2 SYDVKM. Sequenced by immunoSEQ multiplex PCR; TCRdb stores in-frame clones only, minus some. Found here are tens of thousands of clones, no singletons; the ten largest cover approximately 5.5%. Notes on the study in general: CVID subjects shared fewer TCRbeta clones than healthy controls did.

This sequence was found in a person aged 18-70 years in good health. The sample was peripheral blood mononuclear cells. This chain connects TRBV28 to TRBJ2-7, with 8 bases fitting TRBD1. Partial CDR3 DNA: TGTGCCAGCCAACGACAGGGGTCCACATCCTACGAG. It encodes CASQRQGSTSYE. The whole CDR3 protein is CASQRQGSTSYEQYF.